The 27 T cell receptor beta chains presented below share a single source sample, sequenced in a study of OX40 agonist ivuxolimab in advanced cancers. This table comes from immunoSEQ multiplex PCR, and its TCRdb copy is limited to in-frame clones, with some not included. The profile shows over 70,000 clones, 90% of them singletons. The sample in question was CD4+ or CD8+ T cells sorted from blood, obtained in a trial of the OX40 agonist ivuxolimab. All receptors come from an adult with an advanced solid tumor such as melanoma, head and neck, liver or kidney cancer.

Notes on this clone: The sample has other DNA sequences that encode this CDR3 too. This chain connects TRBV27 to TRBJ2-7; 9 nucleotides agree with TRBD1. The CDR3 contains 14 residues. The V segment lost 3 bases and the J segment 4 bases; nucleotides outside the gene matches: 4. Germline CDR1 reads MNHEY; CDR2 reads SMNVEV (reference sequence). The CDR3 DNA reads as TGTGCCAGCAGTTTCGGGACAGGGAATTACGAGCAGTACTTC. Translating it yields CASSFGTGNYEQYF.

The CDR3 nucleotides read TGCGCCAGCAGACGACGGATCCTGTCAGGGAATAATAATTCACCCCTCCACTTT. This codes for CASRRRILSGNNNSPLHF. The J gene is TRBJ1-6, the V gene TRBV23-1; a weak D match, TRBD1 (5 bases). TRBV23-1 is an ORF, and what it does is uncertain. The CDR3 loop spans 18 amino acids. Trimming took 6 bases from V and 5 from J, leaving 23 bases between them.

The J gene is TRBJ2-1, the V gene TRBV5-4; D is undetermined. CDR3 length equals 11 residues. The V gene lost 1 base and the J gene lost 5 bases, with 1 base spanning the gap. Germline V lookup: CDR1 SGHNT, CDR2 YYREEE (reference sequence). This chain's CDR3 is CASSLNNEQFF. The CDR3 DNA follows: TGTGCCAGCAGCTTGAACAATGAGCAGTTCTTC. The full variable domain, with the rest looked up from reference TRBV5-4 and TRBJ2-1, is ETGVTQSPTHLIKTRGQQVTLRCSSQSGHNTVSWYQQALGQGPQFIFQYYREEENGRGNFPPRFSGLQFPNYSSELNVNALELDDSALYLCASSLNNEQFFGPGTRLTVL.

This clone came up a few times. The J gene is TRBJ2-3, the V gene TRBV30; D not resolved. Trimming cost V 5 bases and J 5 bases, with 17 bases left between them. CDR3 length equals 14 residues. Germline V CDR1 and CDR2: GTSNPN, SVGIG (reference sequence). CDR3 nucleotide sequence: TGTGCCTGGGGTCTAGGAAACATTAGAGATACGCAGTATTTT. This encodes CAWGLGNIRDTQYF.

J is TRBJ2-1 and V is TRBV5-1; 9 bases align to TRBD1. V dropped 3 bases and J dropped 7; count of bases not matched to a gene: 11. Germline V CDR1 and CDR2: SGHRS, YFSETQ. The CDR3 is made up of 16 amino acids. CDR3 DNA sequence: TGCGCCAGCAGCTCGTCACCGGGACAGGGTTTGAATGAGCAGTTCTTC. Its translation: CASSSSPGQGLNEQFF.

V gene TRBV28 combines with J gene TRBJ2-3; 13 bases align to TRBD2. There are 16 residues in the CDR3. In germline, CDR1 is MDHEN, CDR2 SYDVKM. V trimming: 5 bases; J trimming: 2 bases; junction bases outside the gene matches: 4. The CDR3 reads CASSTGLAGDTDTQYF. CDR3 nucleotides: TGTGCCAGCAGTACCGGACTAGCGGGAGACACAGATACGCAGTATTTT.

The rearrangement links TRBV19 to TRBJ1-5; tentative D call: TRBD1 (5 bases). Trimming removed 7 bases at V and 5 bases at J, with 12 bases between. This CDR3 contains 13 residues. Looked up from germline, CDR1 is LNHDA and CDR2 is SQIVND (reference sequence). The CDR3 here is CASKRGAHQPQHF. The DNA of the CDR3 is TGTGCCAGTAAAAGAGGGGCGCATCAGCCCCAGCATTTT. The whole variable domain, remainder taken from reference TRBV19 and TRBJ1-5, is DGGITQSPKYLFRKEGQNVTLSCEQNLNHDAMYWYRQDPGQGLRLIYYSQIVNDFQKGDIAEGYSVSREKKESFPLTVTSAQKNPTAFYLCASKRGAHQPQHFGDGTRLSIL.

The gene calls are TRBV11-1 and TRBJ2-7, with D maybe TRBD2 (6 bases). This CDR3 spans 13 amino acids. Deletions cut 0 bases from V and 5 bases from J, with 8 bases between. Germline V lookup: CDR1 SGHAT, CDR2 FQDESV (reference sequence). CDR3 nucleotides: TGTGCCAGCAGCTTAGCGGCGGGGAACGAGCAGTACTTC. Protein: CASSLAAGNEQYF. The whole variable domain, filled in from reference TRBV11-1 and TRBJ2-7, reads EAEVAQSPRYKITEKSQAVAFWCDPISGHATLYWYRQILGQGPELLVQFQDESVVDDSQLPKDRFSAERLKGVDSTLKIQPAELGDSAMYLCASSLAAGNEQYFGPGTRLTVT.

The chain carries TRBV18 and TRBJ1-5, with TRBD1 matching 7 bases. Germline V gene data show CDR1 as KGHSH and CDR2 as LQKENI. This CDR3 has 14 amino acids. J was trimmed by 9 bases and V by 5 bases; bases with no gene match: 10. This CDR3 is CASSGRQGVWPQHF. The CDR3 region has the DNA TGTGCCAGCTCAGGTAGACAGGGAGTGTGGCCCCAGCATTTT. Filled out from reference TRBV18 and TRBJ1-5, the complete variable domain reads NAGVMQNPRHLVRRRGQEARLRCSPMKGHSHVYWYRQLPEEGLKFMVYLQKENIIDESGMPKERFSAEFPKEGPSILRIQQVVRGDSAAYFCASSGRQGVWPQHFGDGTRLSIL.

The CDR3 DNA sequence: TGTGCCAGCAGTGGGGCCGGGACGAGTTCCTACGAGCAGTACTTC. Protein sequence: CASSGAGTSSYEQYF. The rearrangement joins TRBV27 to TRBJ2-7, with D perhaps TRBD1 or TRBD2 (5 bases each). The germline CDR1 and CDR2 sequences are MNHEY and SMNVEV (reference sequence). There are 15 residues in the CDR3. Trimming pared 5 bases from V and 1 base from J, leaving 15 bases between.

The rearrangement uses TRBV5-1 and TRBJ1-6, with D perhaps TRBD1 (6 bases). Germline loops: CDR1 SGHRS, CDR2 YFSETQ. This CDR3 region has 16 residues. Trimming took 4 bases from V and 5 from J, leaving 16 bases between them. The DNA of the CDR3 is TGCGCCAGCAGCCCCTACCCGGGACACAATAATTCACCCCTCCACTTT. As protein: CASSPYPGHNNSPLHF.

In its sample, this clone was seen once. This sequence joins TRBV4-1 and TRBJ2-3, with D perhaps TRBD1 (6 bases). CDR1 and CDR2 from the germline V gene are MGHRA and YSYEKL. The CDR3 is 15 residues long. V was cut by 0 bases and J by 3 bases, with 10 bases left in between. The CDR3 is CASSQEYRETDTQYF. Here the CDR3 DNA reads TGCGCCAGCAGCCAAGAATACAGGGAAACAGATACGCAGTATTTT.

This chain links TRBV7-8 with TRBJ2-5; weak D call: TRBD2 (6 bases). CDR1 and CDR2 (germline): SGHVS, FQNEAQ. CDR3 length: 16 residues. The ends were cut back, 5 bases at V and 3 bases at J, with 19 bases in the middle. The CDR3 coding sequence is TGTGCCAGCAGCCCACCCCTGAAGCGGGCCGAAGAGACCCAGTACTTC. Its translation: CASSPPLKRAEETQYF. Full variable domain (rest looked up from reference TRBV7-8 and TRBJ2-5): GAGVSQSPRYKVAKRGQDVALRCDPISGHVSLFWYQQALGQGPEFLTYFQNEAQLDKSGLPSDRFFAERPEGSVSTLKIQRTQQEDSAVYLCASSPPLKRAEETQYFGPGTRLLVL.

As concerns this clone: Given a much more abundant clone one base away, this may be a read error. Different DNA sequences within this sample yield the same CDR3. The J gene is TRBJ1-1, the V gene TRBV27; 11 nucleotides line up with TRBD1. The CDR3 totals 13 residues. V dropped 3 bases and J dropped 8; count of bases not matched to a gene: 2. Germline-derived CDR1 and CDR2 are MNHEY and SMNVEV (reference sequence). The CDR3 DNA sequence: TGTGCCAGCAGTTTCGGACAGGGGGCGGAAGCTTTCTTT. Translating gives CASSFGQGAEAFF.

The chain has TRBV10-1 and TRBJ2-7; 7 bases map to TRBD2. This CDR3 has 13 residues. V dropped 6 bases and J dropped 4; count of bases not matched to a gene: 6. The germline V gene has CDR1 WNHNN and CDR2 SYGVQD (reference sequence). CDR3 region: CASSQERGYEQYF. CDR3 coding DNA: TGCGCCAGCAGCCAAGAGCGGGGTTACGAGCAGTACTTC.

The chain employs TRBV5-6 and TRBJ1-1, with a tentative D call TRBD1 (6 bases). V was cut by 5 bases and J by 6 bases, with 11 bases left in between. This CDR3 is built from 12 residues. The germline V gene has CDR1 SGHDT and CDR2 YYEEEE. The CDR3: CASRGGASEAFF. The CDR3 nucleotides read TGTGCCAGCAGGGGGGGGGCCTCTGAAGCTTTCTTT.

The CDR3 loop is CASSWDTYGYTF. The CDR3 region has the DNA TGCGCCAGCAGCTGGGACACCTATGGCTACACCTTC. This chain uses TRBV5-1 with TRBJ1-2; TRBD1 might be the D (6 bases). Trimming cost V 3 bases and J 4 bases, with 7 bases left between them. CDR1 SGHRS and CDR2 YFSETQ come from the germline V gene. The CDR3 length is 12 residues.

This clone turned up a few times. V and J are TRBV7-9 and TRBJ1-5; D is unclear. The germline V gene encodes CDR1 SEHNR and CDR2 FQNEAQ (reference sequence). The CDR3 totals 14 residues. V lost 5 bases, J lost 7 bases, and 15 bases lay in between. CDR3 in amino acids: CASSQGGVGQPQHF. For the CDR3, the DNA is TGTGCCAGCAGCCAAGGCGGTGTTGGCCAGCCCCAGCATTTT.

The V call is TRBV10-1, the J call TRBJ2-3; TRBD2 matches 8 bases. From germline, CDR1 is WNHNN and CDR2 SYGVQD (reference sequence). The CDR3 runs 17 residues. The ends lost 1 base at V and 0 bases at J; junction bases unmatched: 6. In DNA, the CDR3 is TGCGCCAGCAGTGAGTGGAGGACTAGCAATAGCACAGATACGCAGTATTTT. Its protein product is CASSEWRTSNSTDTQYF.

This clone was seen once. The chain carries TRBV7-9 and TRBJ2-5, with TRBD1 matching over 9 bases. The J call is uncertain, as TRBJ2-7 better fits the DNA end. This CDR3 contains 13 residues. Germline-derived CDR1 and CDR2 are SEHNR and FQNEAQ (reference sequence). As DNA, the CDR3 is TGTGCCAGCAGGGAGGGACAGGGCTACGAGCAGTACTTC. Translating gives CASREGQGYEQYF.

This chain's CDR3 is CAISPDRDPNEQFF. The CDR3 coding sequence is TGTGCCATCAGTCCGGACAGGGACCCCAATGAGCAGTTCTTC. The chain uses TRBV10-3 and TRBJ2-1, with TRBD1 identical over 8 bases. Looked up from germline, CDR1 is ENHRY and CDR2 is SYGVKD. The trim removed 5 bases at V and 6 bases at J, leaving 6 bases unmatched. This CDR3 contains 14 residues.

The chain has TRBV16 and TRBJ1-3; 9 bases align to TRBD1. Germline V gene sequence: CDR1 KGHSY, CDR2 FQNENV. Trimming removed 5 bases from V and 6 bases from J; junction bases left unmatched: 8. The CDR3 has 15 residues. The CDR3 nucleotides read TGTGCCAGCAGCGACCGACAGGGGGTCGAAAACACCATATATTTT. It yields the protein CASSDRQGVENTIYF.

This chain links TRBV2 with TRBJ2-1, with D possibly matching TRBD1 (6 bases). The CDR3 is made up of 14 amino acids. The germline V gene encodes CDR1 SNHLY and CDR2 FYNNEI. Between the trimmed V and J ends, which lost 6 bases and 5 bases, there was a span of 14 bases. The CDR3 nucleotides are TGTGCCAGCAGCGAAAGGACAGCAAACAATGAGCAGTTCTTC. Translation: CASSERTANNEQFF.

The V call is TRBV5-6, the J call TRBJ1-5; a possible D gene is TRBD1 (5 bases). Germline V gene lookup returns CDR1 SGHDT and CDR2 YYEEEE. The CDR3 totals 15 residues. V lost 0 bases, J lost 0 bases, and 7 bases lay in between. CDR3 loop: CASSLGGHSNQPQHF. The CDR3 DNA sequence: TGTGCCAGCAGCTTGGGTGGACATAGCAATCAGCCCCAGCATTTT.

This clone is a singleton in its sample. The J gene is TRBJ2-2, the V gene TRBV6-1; tentative D call: TRBD2 (5 bases). The ends were cut back, 7 bases at V and 2 bases at J, with 8 bases in the middle. The CDR3 is 13 amino acids. Germline lookup yields CDR1 MNHNS and CDR2 SASEGT. CDR3 region: CASKRDNTGELFF. DNA of the CDR3: TGTGCCAGCAAGAGGGATAACACCGGGGAGCTGTTTTTT.

The chain carries TRBV4-2 and TRBJ1-1, with 7 bases aligning to TRBD1. The CDR3 contains 15 residues. V dropped 4 bases and J dropped 3; count of bases not matched to a gene: 8. CDR1 and CDR2 (germline): LGHNA, YNFKEQ. CDR3 nucleotide sequence: TGTGCCAGCAGCCCCCTGACAGGGTTGGACACTGAAGCTTTCTTT. Its translation is CASSPLTGLDTEAFF.

The chain joins TRBV27 to TRBJ1-2, with D hard to call. The germline V and J ends were trimmed by 5 bases and 0 bases, with 7 bases remaining between them. The CDR3 is 13 amino acids. Germline CDR1 is MNHEY and CDR2 is SMNVEV (reference sequence). Here the CDR3 DNA reads TGTGCCAGCAGTCCCCAGTCTAACTATGGCTACACCTTC. Translation gives CASSPQSNYGYTF.